The source of this T cell receptor (beta chain) is a study of monozygotic twins with inflammatory bowel disease. Molecular identifiers with 6-nucleotide sample barcodes were added during cDNA synthesis via template switching. After re-calling the 5' RACE reads, TCRdb lists one entry per CDR3 protein, DNA absent. Its clone listing holds roughly 330,000 distinct CDR3 sequences. This sequence was found in a human donor with ulcerative colitis or Crohn's disease, or a healthy co-twin of an affected twin (not recorded which). Sequences were obtained from blood.

Here the CDR3 reads CASSDDRFSTEAFF. The chain couples TRBV5-1 to TRBJ1-1; the TCRdb D gene call, TRBD1, has no DNA to confirm it. Germline CDR1 SGHRS, CDR2 YFSETQ. The CDR3 length is 14 residues.